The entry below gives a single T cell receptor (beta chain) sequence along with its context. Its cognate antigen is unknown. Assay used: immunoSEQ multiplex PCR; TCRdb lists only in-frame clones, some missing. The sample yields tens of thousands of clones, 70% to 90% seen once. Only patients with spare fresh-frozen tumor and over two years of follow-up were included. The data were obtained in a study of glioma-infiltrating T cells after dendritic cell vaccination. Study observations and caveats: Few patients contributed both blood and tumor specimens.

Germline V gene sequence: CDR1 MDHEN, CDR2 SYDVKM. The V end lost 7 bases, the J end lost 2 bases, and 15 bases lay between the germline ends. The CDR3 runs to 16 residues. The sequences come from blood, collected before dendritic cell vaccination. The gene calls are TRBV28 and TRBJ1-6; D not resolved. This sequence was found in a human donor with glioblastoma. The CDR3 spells CASNSGSVPYNSPLHF. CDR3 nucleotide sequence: TGTGCCAGCAATTCAGGATCCGTTCCCTATAATTCACCCCTCCACTTT.